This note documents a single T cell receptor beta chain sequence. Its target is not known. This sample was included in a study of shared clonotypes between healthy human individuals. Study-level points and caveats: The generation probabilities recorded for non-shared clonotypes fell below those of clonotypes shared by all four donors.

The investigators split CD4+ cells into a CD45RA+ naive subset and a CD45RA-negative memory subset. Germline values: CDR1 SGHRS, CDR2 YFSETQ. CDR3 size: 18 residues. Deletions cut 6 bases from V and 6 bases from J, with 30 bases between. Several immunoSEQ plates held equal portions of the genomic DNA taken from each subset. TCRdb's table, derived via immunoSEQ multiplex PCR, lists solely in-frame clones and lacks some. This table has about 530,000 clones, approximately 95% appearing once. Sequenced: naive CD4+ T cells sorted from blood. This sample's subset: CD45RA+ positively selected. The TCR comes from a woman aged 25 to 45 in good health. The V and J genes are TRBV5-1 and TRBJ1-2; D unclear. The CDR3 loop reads CASILLKYYLWGWNGYTF. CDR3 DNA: TGCGCCAGCATTTTATTGAAATATTATCTATGGGGTTGGAATGGCTACACCTTC.